This T cell receptor (beta chain) was documented in a study of a mutant IDH1 vaccine in newly diagnosed glioma. Study context: All eight of the vaccinations patients received fell in weeks 1, 3, 5, 7, 11, 15, 19 and 23. The start of vaccination came 4-6 weeks after radiotherapy alone, or with temozolomide cycles. Standard pretreatment was either radiotherapy, temozolomide, or, for most, radiochemotherapy with temozolomide. Patients under treatment included approximately 60% males and 37.5% females and had a mean age of around 40 years.

This clone has a handful of counts. Antigen unknown. Sequencing was performed with immunoSEQ multiplex PCR; in TCRdb, only in-frame clones are kept and a portion is missing. The sample holds some 60,000 clones, approximately 80% seen once. The CDR3 length is 12 residues. Germline values: CDR1 GTSNPN, CDR2 SVGIG (reference sequence). V was shortened by 0 bases and J by 2 bases, with 4 bases between the two germline ends. Time point specified: week 11, during vaccination. Doses consisted of 300 ug of mutant IDH1 20-mer peptide each, paired with topical imiquimod. This sequence was found in a man aged 25 to 45 with glioma. This material consisted of PBMCs, taken from a glioma patient whose treatment included an IDH1 peptide vaccine. V usage is TRBV30 and J usage is TRBJ1-2; D call uncertain. CDR3 amino acids: CAWSVKNYGYTF. The CDR3 DNA is TGTGCCTGGAGTGTCAAGAACTATGGCTACACCTTC.